This T cell receptor (beta chain) emerged from a study of cytomegalovirus exposure and HLA in healthy donors. The wider study: Approximately 85 million unique TCRs from HLA-typed donors were held in an early data release.

Trimming removed 7 bases from V and 2 bases from J; junction bases left unmatched: 6. This CDR3 is 14 amino acids long. CDR1 MNHNY and CDR2 SVGAGI come from the germline V gene (reference sequence). General observations from the study: CMV serostatus stood as the only immune exposure information on hand. Reportedly, TCR beta sequences accurately predicted HLA-A and HLA-B alleles in most subjects. A few V segments could not be told apart, such as TRBV6-2 and TRBV6-3, and were left out.

Amplification used 60 Vbeta primers and 13 Jbeta primers. TCRdb's table, derived via immunoSEQ multiplex PCR, lists solely in-frame clones and lacks some. The table records 200,000 to 250,000 clones, over 60% of them present only once. Worth noting for this clone: Its antigen is unidentified.

V usage is TRBV6-6 and J usage is TRBJ2-7; 9 positions agree with TRBD1. The source of this sequence is a man aged 18 to 29 in good health and CMV-seronegative. Sequencing used PBMCs. The chain's CDR3 is CASTRDRVTYEQYF. The CDR3, as DNA: TGTGCCAGCACTCGGGACAGGGTCACCTACGAGCAGTACTTC.